This entry features one T cell receptor (beta chain) sequence. This clone's antigen is unknown. No qualities accompany the bases; no much larger clone lies one base away. The junction shows trimming of 2 bases on V and 3 bases on J, plus 7 bases between the germline ends. From a lookup of the germline V gene (reference sequence), CDR1 and CDR2 are GTSNPN and SVGIG. The CDR3 contains 12 residues, cysteine and phenylalanine counted. The CDR3 DNA has 36 bases and is translated from base 1. Peripheral blood was donated by five healthy children aged roughly 16-56 months undergoing elective routine surgery and by five healthy nonsmoking adults. Healthy nonsmokers aged roughly 18-50 years, with a median age of roughly 40 years, were used as adult controls. A FACSAria III cell sorter was used to sort live, Annexin V-negative naive CD8+ T cells (CD3+CD8+CD45RA+CCR7+). Between roughly 17,000 and 110,000 naive CD8+ T cells were sorted per sample. Ficoll-Paque density gradient centrifugation was used to isolate mononuclear cells from diluted blood. Before sorting, mononuclear cells were cryopreserved in around 10% DMSO with about 90% FBS and kept in long-term storage at -150 degrees C. Thawed cells were stained with Annexin V and antibodies against CD3, CD8, CCR7 and CD45RA. Genomic DNA was extracted from snap-frozen sorted cell pellets with the DNeasy Blood and Tissue Kit.

The record originates from a study of naive CD8 T cells in extremely preterm neonates (dated by TCRdb to about 2017). A note on the overall study: An age range of 25-50 years is given for the adult participants in the abstract, whereas a range of 20-50 years is given in the methods. TCRbeta CDR3 repertoires of sorted naive CD8+ T cells were compared across four age groups: extremely preterm neonates, term neonates, young children and adults.

General findings and caveats noted by the study authors: To track T cell development within individuals, the authors urged prospective longitudinal studies of preterm and term neonates. The proportion of shared CDR3 nucleotide sequences was higher in preterm neonates (2.7%) than in term neonates (about 0.4%), young children (0.03%) and adults (0.01%). Preterm CDR3s were shorter, with fewer N additions and less junctional trimming, and were closer to germline than those of older groups. Significantly lower iChao1 richness than in all other age groups (p < 0.05) and an even clone distribution were observed in preterm neonates, indicating a less rich repertoire. Among the limitations the authors pointed out were a small sample size and productive template counts that varied across preterm samples.

TCRbeta CDR3 regions were amplified from genomic DNA by a two-step, bias-controlled multiplex PCR. Primers specific for every TRBV and TRBJ gene segment were used in the multiplex PCR. The immunoSEQ Assay was used to generate the TCRbeta repertoire data. Per the source publication's procedure: To merge closely related sequences, reads went through filtering and clustering using a relative-frequency ratio and a modified nearest-neighbor algorithm. The V, D and J gene assignments for CDR3 sequences were based on IMGT annotation. Template counts were corrected for PCR amplification bias by normalization and were quantified against synthetic TCR CDR3 analog sequences. Only unique productive sequences, that is, in-frame CDR3 sequences lacking stop codons, were included in the analyses. The immunoSEQ Analyzer software was used to calculate iChao1 richness and clonality, with clonality defined as 1 minus Pielou's evenness. Depending on the Shapiro-Wilk normality results, either Student's t-test or a non-parametric test was run in JMP for statistical testing. This immuneACCESS table, as held by TCRdb, lists in-frame sequences with V and J called but not all clones. Of the missing ones, under half trace to an unresolved V gene in checked studies; the others have no known cause. D and trimming were read from the DNA, whereas the V and J calls and clone size are those reported in that table. For this sample the table gives roughly 6,800 clones, of which approximately 98% were detected only once. 0.36% of the sample goes to the ten largest clones.

The sequencing sample was made of naive CD8+ T cells from blood. The clonotype comes from a human donor in good health. The V gene is TRBV30 and the J gene is TRBJ1-1; possibly the D gene is TRBD1, per 5 matching bases. The CDR3 reads CAWSPRDTEAFF. The nucleotide sequence reads TGTGCCTGGAGTCCCAGGGACACTGAAGCTTTCTTT.